A single sample is the source of the 4 T cell receptor beta chains below, sequenced in a study of blood T cell repertoires in COVID-19. Profiling relied on immunoSEQ multiplex PCR, and the TCRdb table lists in-frame clones only, not all of them. This table has hundreds of thousands of clones, approximately 86% appearing once. The sequencing input was peripheral blood. The receptors were gathered from a woman aged 60-75 years with COVID-19, enrolled during active disease.

This chain connects TRBV6-5 to TRBJ2-3; 7 bases line up with TRBD1. The CDR3 sequence is 15 residues long. The germline CDR1 and CDR2 sequences are MNHEY and SVGAGI. V lost 6 bases to trimming and J lost 2 bases; unmatched junction nucleotides: 8. CDR3 bases: TGTGCCAGCAGCAACGAGGACAGGATCACAGATACGCAGTATTTT. Translated, it gives CASSNEDRITDTQYF.

The J gene is TRBJ1-6, the V gene TRBV5-5; 8 positions match TRBD1. Germline V gene lookup returns CDR1 SGHKS and CDR2 YYEKEE (reference sequence). After removal of 2 bases from V and 2 bases from J, the junction contained 3 bases not matched to a gene. The CDR3 has 16 residues. CDR3 amino acids: CASSLTGGTYNSPLHF. The CDR3 DNA reads as TGTGCCAGCAGCTTAACAGGGGGAACCTATAATTCACCCCTCCACTTT.

This chain connects TRBV7-9 to TRBJ2-1; 16 bases agree with TRBD2. The V and J ends lost 6 bases and 8 bases, in that order; junction bases with no gene match: 7. This CDR3 has 16 residues. Germline CDR1 and CDR2: SEHNR and FQNEAQ (reference sequence). CDR3 in DNA: TGTGCCAGCAGTTCCGGGACTAGCGGGGGGGCCTATGAGCAGTTCTTC. Its translation is CASSSGTSGGAYEQFF. The complete variable domain, with remaining parts taken from reference TRBV7-9 and TRBJ2-1, reads DTGVSQNPRHKITKRGQNVTFRCDPISEHNRLYWYRQTLGQGPEFLTYFQNEAQLEKSRLLSDRFSAERPKGSFSTLEIQRTEQGDSAMYLCASSSGTSGGAYEQFFGPGTRLTVL.

The chain couples TRBV19 to TRBJ2-5; TRBD2 might be the D (6 bases). The germline gives CDR1 LNHDA, CDR2 SQIVND (reference sequence). Trimming shortened V by 3 bases and J by 3 bases, and 14 bases separated the two germline ends. This CDR3 has 15 amino acids. CDR3: CASSMIGLREETQYF. CDR3 DNA: TGTGCCAGTAGTATGATAGGACTACGGGAAGAGACCCAGTACTTC.